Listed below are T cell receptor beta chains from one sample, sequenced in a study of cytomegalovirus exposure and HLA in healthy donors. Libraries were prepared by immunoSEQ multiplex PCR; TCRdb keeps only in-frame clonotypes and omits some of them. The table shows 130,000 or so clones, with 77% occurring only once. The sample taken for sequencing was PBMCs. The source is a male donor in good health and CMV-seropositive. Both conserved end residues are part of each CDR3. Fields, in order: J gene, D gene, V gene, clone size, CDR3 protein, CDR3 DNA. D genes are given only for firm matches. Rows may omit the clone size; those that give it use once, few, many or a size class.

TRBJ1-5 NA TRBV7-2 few CASSFQGYSNQPQHF TGTGCCAGCAGCTTTCAGGGGTATAGCAATCAGCCCCAGCATTTT
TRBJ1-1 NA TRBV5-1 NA CASSLGRENTEAFF TGCGCCAGCAGCTTGGGTCGGGAGAACACTGAAGCTTTCTTT
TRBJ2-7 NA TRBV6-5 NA CASSYSRGSYEQYF TGTGCCAGCAGTTACTCCCGCGGGTCCTACGAGCAGTACTTC
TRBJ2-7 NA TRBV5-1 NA CASSIDAGAPVQYF TGCGCCAGCAGCATAGATGCGGGGGCGCCTGTGCAGTACTTC
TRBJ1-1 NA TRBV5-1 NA CASSLATGSRKAFF TGCGCCAGCAGCTTGGCTACAGGGTCCCGGAAAGCTTTCTTT
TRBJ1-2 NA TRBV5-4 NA CASRQGNYGYTF TGTGCCAGCAGACAGGGAAACTATGGCTACACCTTC
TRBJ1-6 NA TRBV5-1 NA CASSLETPGGSPLHF TGCGCCAGCAGCTTGGAGACACCGGGGGGTTCACCCCTCCACTTT
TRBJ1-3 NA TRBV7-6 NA CASSRQVFDTIYF TGTGCCAGCAGCCGACAGGTTTTCGACACCATATATTTT
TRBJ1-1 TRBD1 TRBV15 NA CATTSTGTGISEAFF TGTGCCACCACGTCGACCGGGACAGGGATTTCTGAAGCTTTCTTT
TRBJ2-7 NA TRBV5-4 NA CASSLDRPSSYEQYF TGTGCCAGCAGCTTGGACAGGCCCAGCTCCTACGAGCAGTACTTC
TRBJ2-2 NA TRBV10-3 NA CAISTGRDTGELFF TGTGCCATCAGTACCGGGAGAGACACCGGGGAGCTGTTTTTT
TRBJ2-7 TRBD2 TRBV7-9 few CASLKTGGYEQYF TGTGCCAGCTTAAAGACGGGGGGCTACGAGCAGTACTTC
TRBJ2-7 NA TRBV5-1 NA CASSLSGSSYEQYF TGCGCCAGCAGCTTGTCGGGGAGCTCCTACGAGCAGTACTTC
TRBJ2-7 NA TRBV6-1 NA CATKQSPYEQYF TGTGCCACGAAACAGTCCCCCTACGAGCAGTACTTC
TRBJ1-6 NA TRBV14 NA CASSLVHFSNNSPLHF TGTGCCAGCAGCTTAGTCCACTTTTCGAACAATTCACCCCTCCACTTT
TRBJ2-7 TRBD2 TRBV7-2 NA CASSLAQTSGPYEQYF TGTGCCAGCAGCTTAGCGCAAACTAGCGGACCCTACGAGCAGTACTTC
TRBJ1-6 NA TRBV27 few CASSPLGRGNSPLHF TGTGCCAGCAGCCCTCTGGGTAGGGGAAATTCACCCCTCCACTTT
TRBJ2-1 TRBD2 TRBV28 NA CASSSGTSGGEQFF TGTGCCAGCAGTTCGGGGACTAGCGGGGGCGAGCAGTTCTTC
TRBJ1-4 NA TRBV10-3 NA CASRQNNNEKLFF TGTGCCAGCAGACAGAACAATAATGAAAAACTGTTTTTT
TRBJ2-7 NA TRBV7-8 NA CASSSRDFLVYEQYF TGTGCCAGCAGTTCCAGGGACTTCCTTGTTTACGAGCAGTACTTC
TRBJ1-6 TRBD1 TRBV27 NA CASRMTGGGNNSPLHF TGTGCCAGCAGAATGACAGGGGGAGGGAATAATTCACCCCTCCACTTT
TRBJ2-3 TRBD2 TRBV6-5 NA CASSSRTSGTDTQYF TGTGCCAGCAGTTCAAGGACTAGCGGCACAGATACGCAGTATTTT